This T cell receptor beta chain was sequenced in a study of OX40 agonist ivuxolimab in advanced cancers. J lost 8 bases, V lost 4 bases, and 8 bases had no gene match. CDR3 length: 13 amino acids. Germline values: CDR1 SGDLS, CDR2 YYNGEE. General study points: CD4+ T cells averaged fewer expanded clones than CD8+ T cells.

Regarding this clone: Its cognate antigen is unknown.

Using immunoSEQ multiplex PCR, the repertoire was profiled, and TCRdb retains in-frame clones only, with some absent. The profile covers 60,000 to 80,000 clones, with roughly 77% appearing a single time and about 5% taken by the ten largest. At baseline, cycle 4 day 1, and cycle 7 day 1, blood was sampled. Sequencing was performed on CD4+ or CD8+ T cells sorted from blood, taken in a trial of the OX40 agonist ivuxolimab. The receptor's source is an adult with an advanced solid tumor such as melanoma, head and neck, liver or kidney cancer. J is TRBJ1-1 and V is TRBV9; 7 positions agree with TRBD1. CDR3 coding DNA: TGTGCCAGCAGCCCCGGCAGGGGGGACGAAGCTTTCTTT. It translates to CASSPGRGDEAFF.